This record looks at one T cell receptor beta chain sequence and its context. The data were taken from a study of blood T cell repertoires in COVID-19. On the study more broadly: Samples of COVID-19 (acute and convalescent) were obtained from the United States, Italy and Spain. From T cells, B-cell-depleted T cells, or PBMCs came the material, which was cDNA or gDNA.

The CDR3 totals 14 residues. Trimming removed 1 base at V and 0 bases at J, with 4 bases between. CDR1 LNHDA and CDR2 SQIVND come from the germline V gene (reference sequence). Measured with immunoSEQ multiplex PCR; TCRdb has only the in-frame clones, and not every one. The data contain fewer than 300,000 clones, around four fifths of them singletons. This clonotype originated in a woman in her forties or fifties who had recovered from COVID-19. J is TRBJ1-5 and V is TRBV19, with D unresolved. Material: peripheral blood. CDR3 in DNA: TGTGCCAGTAGTATAGGACATAGCAATCAGCCCCAGCATTTT. Translated: CASSIGHSNQPQHF.